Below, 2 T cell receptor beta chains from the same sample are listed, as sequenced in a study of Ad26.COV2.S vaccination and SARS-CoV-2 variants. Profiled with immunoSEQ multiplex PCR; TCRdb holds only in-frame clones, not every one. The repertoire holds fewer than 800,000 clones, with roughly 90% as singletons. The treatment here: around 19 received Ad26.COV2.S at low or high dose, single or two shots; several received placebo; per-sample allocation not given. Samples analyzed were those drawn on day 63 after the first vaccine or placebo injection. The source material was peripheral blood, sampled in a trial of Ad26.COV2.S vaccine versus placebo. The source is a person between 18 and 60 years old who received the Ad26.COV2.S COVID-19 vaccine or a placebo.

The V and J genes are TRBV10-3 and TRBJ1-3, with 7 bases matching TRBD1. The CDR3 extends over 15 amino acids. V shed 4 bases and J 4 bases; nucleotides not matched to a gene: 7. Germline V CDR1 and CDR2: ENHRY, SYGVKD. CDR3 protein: CAISVPGQSGNTIYF. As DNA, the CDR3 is TGTGCCATCAGTGTTCCGGGACAGTCAGGAAACACCATATATTTT.

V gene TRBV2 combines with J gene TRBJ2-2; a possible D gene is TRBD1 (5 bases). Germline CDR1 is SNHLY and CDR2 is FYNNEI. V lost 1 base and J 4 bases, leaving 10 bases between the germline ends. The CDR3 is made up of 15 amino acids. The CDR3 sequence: CASSEGRDPTGELFF. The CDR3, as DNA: TGTGCCAGCAGTGAAGGCAGGGATCCCACCGGGGAGCTGTTTTTT.